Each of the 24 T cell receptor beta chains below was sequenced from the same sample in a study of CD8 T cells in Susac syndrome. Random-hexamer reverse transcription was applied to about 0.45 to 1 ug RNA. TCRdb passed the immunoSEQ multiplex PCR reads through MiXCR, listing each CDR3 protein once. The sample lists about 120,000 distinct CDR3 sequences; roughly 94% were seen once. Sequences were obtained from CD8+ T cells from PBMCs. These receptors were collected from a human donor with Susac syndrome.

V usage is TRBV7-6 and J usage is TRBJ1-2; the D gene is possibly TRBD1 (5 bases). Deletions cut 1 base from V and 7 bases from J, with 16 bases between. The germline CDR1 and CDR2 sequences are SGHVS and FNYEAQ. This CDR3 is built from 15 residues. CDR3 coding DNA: TGTGCCAGCAGCTTAGAACAGGATTGGGTCGGTGGCTACACCTTC. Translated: CASSLEQDWVGGYTF.

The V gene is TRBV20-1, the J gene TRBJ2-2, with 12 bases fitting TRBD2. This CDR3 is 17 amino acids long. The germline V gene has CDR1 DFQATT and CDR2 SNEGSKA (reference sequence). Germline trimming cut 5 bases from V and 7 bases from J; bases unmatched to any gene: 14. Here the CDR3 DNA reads TGCAGTGCTCCCATCCTTCTAGCGGGGGGGCCCAGCGGGGAGCTGTTTTTT. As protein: CSAPILLAGGPSGELFF.

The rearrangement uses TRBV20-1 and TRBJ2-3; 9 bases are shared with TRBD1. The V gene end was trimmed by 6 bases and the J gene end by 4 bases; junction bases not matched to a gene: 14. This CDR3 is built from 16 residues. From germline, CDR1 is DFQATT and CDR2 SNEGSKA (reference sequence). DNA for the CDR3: TGCAGTGCCCAGAGGGGGGGACAGGGATGGTCAGATACGCAGTATTTT. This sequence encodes CSAQRGGQGWSDTQYF.

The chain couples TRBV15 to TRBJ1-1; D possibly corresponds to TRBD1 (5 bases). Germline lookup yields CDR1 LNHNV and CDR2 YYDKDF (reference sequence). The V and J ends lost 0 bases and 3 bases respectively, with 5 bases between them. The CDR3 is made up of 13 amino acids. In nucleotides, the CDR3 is TGTGCCACCAGCAGAGAGGGACACACTGAAGCTTTCTTT. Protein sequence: CATSREGHTEAFF.

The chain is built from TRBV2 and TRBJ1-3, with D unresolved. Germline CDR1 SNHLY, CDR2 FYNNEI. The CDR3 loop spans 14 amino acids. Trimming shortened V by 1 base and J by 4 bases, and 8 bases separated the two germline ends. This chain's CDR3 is CASSEVPQGNTIYF. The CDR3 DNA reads TGTGCCAGCAGTGAAGTGCCGCAGGGAAACACCATATATTTT.

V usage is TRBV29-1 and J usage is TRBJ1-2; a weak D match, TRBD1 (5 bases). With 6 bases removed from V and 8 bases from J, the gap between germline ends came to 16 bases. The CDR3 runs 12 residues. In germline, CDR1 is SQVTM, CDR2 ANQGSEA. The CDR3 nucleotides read TGCAGCGTCCCCGCGGCAGGGCCGGGCTACACCTTC. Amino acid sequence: CSVPAAGPGYTF.

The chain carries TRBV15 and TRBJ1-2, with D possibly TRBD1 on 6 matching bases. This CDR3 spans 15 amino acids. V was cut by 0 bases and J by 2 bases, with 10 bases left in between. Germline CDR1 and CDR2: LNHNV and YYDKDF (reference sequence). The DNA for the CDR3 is TGTGCCACCAGCAGAGATTCAGGGGTAAACTATGGCTACACCTTC. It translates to CATSRDSGVNYGYTF.

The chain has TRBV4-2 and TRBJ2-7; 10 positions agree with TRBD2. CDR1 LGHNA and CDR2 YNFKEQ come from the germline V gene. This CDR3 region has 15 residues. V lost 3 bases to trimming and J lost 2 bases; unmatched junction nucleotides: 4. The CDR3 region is CASSQASGGAYEQYF. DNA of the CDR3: TGTGCCAGCAGCCAGGCCAGCGGGGGGGCCTACGAGCAGTACTTC.

The CDR3 loop reads CASSRQGRLFF. The CDR3 region has the DNA TGCGCCAGCAGCCGACAGGGGAGACTGTTTTTT. This chain uses TRBV4-1 with TRBJ1-4; 8 bases line up with TRBD1. CDR1 is MGHRA and CDR2 is YSYEKL in the germline V gene. The J segment lost 13 bases and the V segment lost 4 bases, leaving 2 bases of the junction unmatched. There are 11 residues in the CDR3.

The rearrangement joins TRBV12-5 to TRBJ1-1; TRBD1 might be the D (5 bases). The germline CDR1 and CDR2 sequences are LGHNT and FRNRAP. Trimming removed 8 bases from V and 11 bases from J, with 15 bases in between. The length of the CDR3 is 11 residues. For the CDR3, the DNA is TGTGCTAGTTTAGAACAGGTTTTCGCTTTCTTT. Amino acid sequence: CASLEQVFAFF.

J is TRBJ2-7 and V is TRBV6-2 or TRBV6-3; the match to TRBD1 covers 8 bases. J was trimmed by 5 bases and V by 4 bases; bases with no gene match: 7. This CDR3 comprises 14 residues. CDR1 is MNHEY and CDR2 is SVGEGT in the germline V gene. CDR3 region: CASSSRTGTHEQYF. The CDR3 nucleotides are TGTGCCAGCAGTTCAAGGACAGGGACCCACGAGCAGTACTTC.

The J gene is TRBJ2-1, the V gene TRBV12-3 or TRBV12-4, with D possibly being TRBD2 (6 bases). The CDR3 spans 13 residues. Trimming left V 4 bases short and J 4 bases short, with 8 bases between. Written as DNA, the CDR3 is TGTGCCAGCAGTTCGGGAGTTTACAATGAGCAGTTCTTC. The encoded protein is CASSSGVYNEQFF.

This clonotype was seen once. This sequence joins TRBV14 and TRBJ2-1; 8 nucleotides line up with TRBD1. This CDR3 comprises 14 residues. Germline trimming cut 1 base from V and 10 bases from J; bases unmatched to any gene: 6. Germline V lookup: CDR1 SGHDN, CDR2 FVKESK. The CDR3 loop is CASSQVQGAREQFF. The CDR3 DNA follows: TGTGCCAGCAGCCAAGTCCAGGGGGCAAGGGAGCAGTTCTTC.

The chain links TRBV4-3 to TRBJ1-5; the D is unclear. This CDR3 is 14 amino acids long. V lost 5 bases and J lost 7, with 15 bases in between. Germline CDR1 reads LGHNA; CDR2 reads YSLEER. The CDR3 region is CASSSVKGGQPQHF. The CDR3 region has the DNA TGCGCCAGCAGCTCAGTGAAGGGCGGGCAGCCCCAGCATTTT.

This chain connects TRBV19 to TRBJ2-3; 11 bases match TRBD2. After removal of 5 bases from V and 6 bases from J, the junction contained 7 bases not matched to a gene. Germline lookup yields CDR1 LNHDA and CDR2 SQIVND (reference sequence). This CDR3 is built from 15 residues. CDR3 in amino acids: CASSDSSGGPDTQYF. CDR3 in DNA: TGTGCCAGTAGTGACTCTAGCGGGGGGCCTGATACGCAGTATTTT.

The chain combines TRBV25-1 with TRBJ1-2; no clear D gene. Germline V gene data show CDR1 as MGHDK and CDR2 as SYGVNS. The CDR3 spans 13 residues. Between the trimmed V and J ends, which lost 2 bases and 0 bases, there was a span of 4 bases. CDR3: CASSEVSNYGYTF. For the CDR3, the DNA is TGTGCCAGCAGTGAAGTATCTAACTATGGCTACACCTTC.

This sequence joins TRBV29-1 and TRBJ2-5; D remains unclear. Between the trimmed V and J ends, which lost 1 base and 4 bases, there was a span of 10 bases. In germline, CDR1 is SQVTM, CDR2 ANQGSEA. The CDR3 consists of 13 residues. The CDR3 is CSVEVAPGETQYF. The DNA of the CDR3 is TGCAGCGTTGAAGTGGCCCCAGGAGAGACCCAGTACTTC.

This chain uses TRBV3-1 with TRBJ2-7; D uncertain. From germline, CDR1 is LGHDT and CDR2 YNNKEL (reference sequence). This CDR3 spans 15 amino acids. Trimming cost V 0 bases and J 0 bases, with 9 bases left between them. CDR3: CASSQDSLSSYEQYF. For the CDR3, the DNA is TGTGCCAGCAGCCAAGATTCCTTGAGCTCCTACGAGCAGTACTTC.

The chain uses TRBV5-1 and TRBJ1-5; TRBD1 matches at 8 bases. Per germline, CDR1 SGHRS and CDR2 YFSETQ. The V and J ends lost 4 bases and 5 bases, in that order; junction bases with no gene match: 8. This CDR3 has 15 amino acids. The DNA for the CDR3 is TGCGCCAGCAGCACATCACCAGGGGGCCATCAGCCCCAGCATTTT. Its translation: CASSTSPGGHQPQHF.

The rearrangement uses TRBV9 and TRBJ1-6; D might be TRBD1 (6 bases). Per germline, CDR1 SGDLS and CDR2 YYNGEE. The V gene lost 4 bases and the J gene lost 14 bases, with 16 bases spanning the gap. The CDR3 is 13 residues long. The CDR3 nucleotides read TGTGCCAGCAGCCCCCCCAGCCCAGGGGCCCTCCACTTT. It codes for CASSPPSPGALHF.

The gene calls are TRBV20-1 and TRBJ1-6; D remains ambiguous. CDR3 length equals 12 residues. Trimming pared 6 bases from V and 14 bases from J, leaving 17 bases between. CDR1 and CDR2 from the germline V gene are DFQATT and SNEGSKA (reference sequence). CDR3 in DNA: TGCAGTGCCCCAGTGGATGGGGTCACCCTCCACTTT. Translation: CSAPVDGVTLHF.

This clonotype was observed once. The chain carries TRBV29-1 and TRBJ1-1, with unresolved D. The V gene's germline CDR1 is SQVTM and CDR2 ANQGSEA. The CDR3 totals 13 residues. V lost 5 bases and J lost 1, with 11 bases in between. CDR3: CSVKDGRNTEAFF. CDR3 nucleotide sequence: TGCAGCGTTAAGGACGGTAGGAACACTGAAGCTTTCTTT.

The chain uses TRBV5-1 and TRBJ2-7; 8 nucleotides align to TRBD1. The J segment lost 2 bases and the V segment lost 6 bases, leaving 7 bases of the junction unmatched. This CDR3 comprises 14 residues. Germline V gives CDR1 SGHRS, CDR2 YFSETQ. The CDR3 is CASTAIQGAYEQYF. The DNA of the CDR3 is TGCGCCAGCACCGCGATACAGGGGGCCTACGAGCAGTACTTC. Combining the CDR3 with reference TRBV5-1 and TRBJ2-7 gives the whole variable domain KAGVTQTPRYLIKTRGQQVTLSCSPISGHRSVSWYQQTPGQGLQFLFEYFSETQRNKGNFPGRFSGRQFSNSRSEMNVSTLELGDSALYLCASTAIQGAYEQYFGPGTRLTVT.

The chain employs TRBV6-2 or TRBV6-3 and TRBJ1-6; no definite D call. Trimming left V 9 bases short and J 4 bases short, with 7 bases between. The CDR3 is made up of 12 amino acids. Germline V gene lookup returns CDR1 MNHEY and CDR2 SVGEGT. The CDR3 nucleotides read TGTGCCAGTCGCCCTTATAATTCACCCCTCCACTTT. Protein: CASRPYNSPLHF.